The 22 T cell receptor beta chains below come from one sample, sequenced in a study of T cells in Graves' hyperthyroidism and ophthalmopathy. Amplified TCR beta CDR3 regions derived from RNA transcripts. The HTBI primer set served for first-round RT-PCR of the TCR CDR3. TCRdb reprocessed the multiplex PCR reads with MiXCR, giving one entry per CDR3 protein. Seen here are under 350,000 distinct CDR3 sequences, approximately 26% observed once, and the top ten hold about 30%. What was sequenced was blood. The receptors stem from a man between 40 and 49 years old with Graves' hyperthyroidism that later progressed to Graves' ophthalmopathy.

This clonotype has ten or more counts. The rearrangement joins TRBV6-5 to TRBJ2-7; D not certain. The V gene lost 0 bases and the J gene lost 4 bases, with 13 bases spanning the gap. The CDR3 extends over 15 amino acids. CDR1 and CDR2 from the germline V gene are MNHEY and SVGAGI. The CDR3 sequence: CASSYSEADIYEQYF. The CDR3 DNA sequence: TGTGCCAGCAGTTACTCTGAGGCGGATATATACGAGCAGTACTTC.

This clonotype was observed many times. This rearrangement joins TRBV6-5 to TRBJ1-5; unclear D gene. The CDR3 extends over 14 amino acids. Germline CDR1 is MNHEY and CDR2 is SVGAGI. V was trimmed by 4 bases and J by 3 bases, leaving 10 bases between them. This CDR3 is CASSLTGDNQPQHF. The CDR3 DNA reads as TGTGCCAGCAGTTTAACGGGTGACAATCAGCCCCAGCATTTT.

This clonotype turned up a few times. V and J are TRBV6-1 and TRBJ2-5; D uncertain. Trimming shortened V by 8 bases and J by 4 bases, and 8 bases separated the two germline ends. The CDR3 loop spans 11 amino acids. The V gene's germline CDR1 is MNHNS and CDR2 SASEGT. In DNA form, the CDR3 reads TGTGCCAGCTATCATGGAGAGACCCAGTACTTC. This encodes CASYHGETQYF.

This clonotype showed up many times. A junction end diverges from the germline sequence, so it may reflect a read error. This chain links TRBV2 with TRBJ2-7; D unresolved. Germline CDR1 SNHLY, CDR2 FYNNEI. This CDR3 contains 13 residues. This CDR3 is CTSSRETNYEQYF. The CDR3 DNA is TGTACCAGCAGTCGCGAAACAAACTACGAGCAGTACTTC.

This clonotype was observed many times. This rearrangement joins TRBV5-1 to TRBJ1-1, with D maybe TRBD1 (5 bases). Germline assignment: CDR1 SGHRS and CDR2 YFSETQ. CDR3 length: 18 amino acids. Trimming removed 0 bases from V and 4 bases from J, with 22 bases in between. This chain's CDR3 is CASSLAVLWGEDGTEAFF. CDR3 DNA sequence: TGCGCCAGCAGCTTGGCCGTCTTGTGGGGGGAGGATGGCACTGAAGCTTTCTTT.

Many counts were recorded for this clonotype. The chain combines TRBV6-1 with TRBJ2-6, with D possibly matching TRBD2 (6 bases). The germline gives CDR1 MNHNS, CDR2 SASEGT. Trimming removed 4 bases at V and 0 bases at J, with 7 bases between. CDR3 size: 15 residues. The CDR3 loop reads CASSGGDSGANVLTF. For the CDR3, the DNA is TGTGCCAGCAGTGGCGGGGACTCTGGGGCCAACGTCCTGACTTTC.

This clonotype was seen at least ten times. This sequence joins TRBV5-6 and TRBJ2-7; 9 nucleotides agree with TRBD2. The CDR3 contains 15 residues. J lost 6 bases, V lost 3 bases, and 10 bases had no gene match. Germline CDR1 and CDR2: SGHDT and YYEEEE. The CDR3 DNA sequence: TGTGCCAGCAGCTCAATAGCGGGAGTGCGTTCCGAGCAGTACTTC. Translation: CASSSIAGVRSEQYF.

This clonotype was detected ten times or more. The CDR3 protein is CASSQDLETQYF. The DNA for the CDR3 is TGTGCCAGCAGCCAGGACTTAGAGACCCAGTACTTC. V usage is TRBV7-2 and J usage is TRBJ2-5, with TRBD2 as a possible D gene (5 bases). The CDR3 has 12 residues. V lost 5 bases and J 4 bases, leaving 8 bases between the germline ends. Per germline, CDR1 SGHTA and CDR2 FQGNSA.

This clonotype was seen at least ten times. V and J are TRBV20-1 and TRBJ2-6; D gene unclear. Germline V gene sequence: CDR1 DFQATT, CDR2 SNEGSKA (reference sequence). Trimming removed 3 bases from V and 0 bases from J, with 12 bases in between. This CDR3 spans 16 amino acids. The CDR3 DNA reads TGCAGTGCTAGTACTGCTAAGGGCTCTGGGGCCAACGTCCTGACTTTC. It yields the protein CSASTAKGSGANVLTF.

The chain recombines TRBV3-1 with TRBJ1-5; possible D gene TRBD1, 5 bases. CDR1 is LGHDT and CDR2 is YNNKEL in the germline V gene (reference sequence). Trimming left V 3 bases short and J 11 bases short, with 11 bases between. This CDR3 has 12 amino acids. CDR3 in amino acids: CASSQRGWAQHF. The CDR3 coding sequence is TGTGCCAGCAGCCAGCGGGGGTGGGCCCAGCATTTT.

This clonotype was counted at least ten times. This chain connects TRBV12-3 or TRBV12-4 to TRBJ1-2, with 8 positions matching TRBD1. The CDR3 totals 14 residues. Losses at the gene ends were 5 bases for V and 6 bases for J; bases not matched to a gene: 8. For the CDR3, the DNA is TGTGCCAGCAGTGGAAGGCTGGGACAGGATGGCTACACCTTC. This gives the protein CASSGRLGQDGYTF.

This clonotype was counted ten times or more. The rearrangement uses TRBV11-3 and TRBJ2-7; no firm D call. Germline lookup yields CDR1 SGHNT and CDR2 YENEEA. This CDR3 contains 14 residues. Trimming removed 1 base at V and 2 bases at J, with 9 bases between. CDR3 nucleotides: TGTGCCAGCAGCTTAGCGGCGACTCCCTACGAGCAGTACTTC. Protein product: CASSLAATPYEQYF.

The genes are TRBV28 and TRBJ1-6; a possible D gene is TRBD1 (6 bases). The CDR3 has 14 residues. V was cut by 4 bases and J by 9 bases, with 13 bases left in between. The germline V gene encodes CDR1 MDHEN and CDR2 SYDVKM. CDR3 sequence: CASSWNRAGSPLHF. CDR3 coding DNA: TGTGCCAGCAGTTGGAACAGGGCCGGTTCACCCCTCCACTTT.

The CDR3 is CSVGTGRGNIQYF. CDR3 nucleotides: TGCAGCGTCGGTACAGGGAGGGGAAACATTCAGTACTTC. The V gene is TRBV29-1, the J gene TRBJ2-4, with D tentatively TRBD2 (7 bases). The CDR3 contains 13 residues. Germline V gene data show CDR1 as SQVTM and CDR2 as ANQGSEA. With 6 bases removed from V and 6 bases from J, the gap between germline ends came to 15 bases.

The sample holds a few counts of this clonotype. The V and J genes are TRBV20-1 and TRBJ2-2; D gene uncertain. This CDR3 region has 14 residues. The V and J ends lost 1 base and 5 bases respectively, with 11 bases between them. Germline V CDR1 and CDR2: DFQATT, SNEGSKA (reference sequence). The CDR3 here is CSARVLQTTGELFF. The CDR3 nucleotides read TGCAGTGCTAGAGTGTTGCAAACGACCGGGGAGCTGTTTTTT.

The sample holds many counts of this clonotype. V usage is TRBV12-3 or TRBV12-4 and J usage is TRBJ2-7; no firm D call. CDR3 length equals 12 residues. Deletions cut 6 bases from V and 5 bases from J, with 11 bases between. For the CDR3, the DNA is TGTGCCAGCAGCCCGAACCTCCACGAGCAGTACTTC. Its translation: CASSPNLHEQYF.

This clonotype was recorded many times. The chain's CDR3 is CSTHLTSGKETQYF. Here the CDR3 DNA reads TGCAGTACCCATTTGACTAGCGGAAAAGAGACCCAGTACTTC. This chain uses TRBV20-1 with TRBJ2-5; 9 bases fit TRBD2. The CDR3 runs to 14 residues. The trim removed 8 bases at V and 3 bases at J, leaving 10 bases unmatched. Germline V gives CDR1 DFQATT, CDR2 SNEGSKA (reference sequence).

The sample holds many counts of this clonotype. The CDR3 loop is CASSEGYRANYGYTF. The CDR3 DNA sequence: TGTGCCAGCAGTGAAGGATACAGGGCTAACTATGGCTACACCTTC. The chain combines TRBV2 with TRBJ1-2; possibly TRBD1 for D (6 bases). The germline gives CDR1 SNHLY, CDR2 FYNNEI. The CDR3 is 15 residues long. V lost 1 base and J lost 0, with 9 bases in between.

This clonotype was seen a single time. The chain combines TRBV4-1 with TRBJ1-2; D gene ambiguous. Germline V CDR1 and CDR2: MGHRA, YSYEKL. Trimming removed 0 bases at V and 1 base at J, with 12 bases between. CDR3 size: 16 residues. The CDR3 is CASSQDTTRVNYGYTF. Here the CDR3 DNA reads TGCGCCAGCAGCCAAGATACAACACGCGTTAACTATGGCTACACCTTC.

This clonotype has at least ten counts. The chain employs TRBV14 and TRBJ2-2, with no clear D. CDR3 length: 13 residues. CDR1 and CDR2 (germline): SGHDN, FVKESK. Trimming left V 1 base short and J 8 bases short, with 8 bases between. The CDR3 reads CASSQVAQGELFF. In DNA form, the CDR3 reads TGTGCCAGCAGCCAAGTTGCCCAGGGGGAGCTGTTTTTT.

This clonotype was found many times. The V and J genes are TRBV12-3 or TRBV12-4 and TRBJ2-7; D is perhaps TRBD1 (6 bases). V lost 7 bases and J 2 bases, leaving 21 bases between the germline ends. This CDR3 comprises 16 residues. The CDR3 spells CASTYPTGHGPYEQYF. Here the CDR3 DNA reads TGTGCCAGCACCTATCCAACGGGACACGGACCCTACGAGCAGTACTTC.

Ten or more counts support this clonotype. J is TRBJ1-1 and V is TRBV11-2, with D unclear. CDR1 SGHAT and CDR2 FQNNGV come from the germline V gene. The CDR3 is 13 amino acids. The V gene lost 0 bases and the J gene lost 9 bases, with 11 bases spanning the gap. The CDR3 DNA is TGTGCCAGCAGCTTAGACGGGCCAGCCAAAGCTTTCTTT. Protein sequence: CASSLDGPAKAFF.